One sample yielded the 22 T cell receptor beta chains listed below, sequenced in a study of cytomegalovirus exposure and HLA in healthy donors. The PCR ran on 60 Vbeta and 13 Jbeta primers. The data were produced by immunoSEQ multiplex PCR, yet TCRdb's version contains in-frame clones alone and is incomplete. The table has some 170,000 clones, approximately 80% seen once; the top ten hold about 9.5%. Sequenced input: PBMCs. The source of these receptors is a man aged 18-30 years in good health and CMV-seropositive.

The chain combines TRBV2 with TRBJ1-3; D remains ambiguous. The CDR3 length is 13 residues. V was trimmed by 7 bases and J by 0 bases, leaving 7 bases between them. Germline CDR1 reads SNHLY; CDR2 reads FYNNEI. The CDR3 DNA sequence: TGTGCCAGCACTTCCCTCTCTGGAAACACCATATATTTT. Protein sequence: CASTSLSGNTIYF.

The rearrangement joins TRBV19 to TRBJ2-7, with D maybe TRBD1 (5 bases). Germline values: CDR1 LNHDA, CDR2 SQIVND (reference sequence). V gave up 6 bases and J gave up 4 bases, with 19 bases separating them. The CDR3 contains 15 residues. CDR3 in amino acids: CASSIPGQGSYEQYF. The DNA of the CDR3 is TGTGCCAGTAGCATTCCGGGTCAGGGATCGTACGAGCAGTACTTC.

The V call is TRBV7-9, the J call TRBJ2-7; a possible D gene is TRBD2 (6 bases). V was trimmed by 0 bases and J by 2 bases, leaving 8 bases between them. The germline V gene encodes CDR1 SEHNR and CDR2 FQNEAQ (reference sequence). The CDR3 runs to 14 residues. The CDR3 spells CASSLAGTAYEQYF. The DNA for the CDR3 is TGTGCCAGCAGCTTAGCCGGGACTGCCTACGAGCAGTACTTC.

CDR3 residues: CASSAGSGRGRDTQYF. CDR3 DNA: TGTGCCAGCAGTGCGGGTAGCGGGAGGGGGAGAGATACGCAGTATTTT. This chain uses TRBV2 with TRBJ2-3; 11 bases are shared with TRBD2. CDR1 SNHLY and CDR2 FYNNEI come from the germline V gene. V was clipped by 4 bases and J by 5 bases; unmatched bases: 8. The CDR3 sequence is 16 residues long.

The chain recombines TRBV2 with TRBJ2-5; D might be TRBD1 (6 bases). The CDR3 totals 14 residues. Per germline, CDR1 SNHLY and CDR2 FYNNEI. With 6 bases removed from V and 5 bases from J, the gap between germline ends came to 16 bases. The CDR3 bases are TGTGCCAGCAGATCGACAGGTGGCCAGGAGACCCAGTACTTC. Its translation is CASRSTGGQETQYF.

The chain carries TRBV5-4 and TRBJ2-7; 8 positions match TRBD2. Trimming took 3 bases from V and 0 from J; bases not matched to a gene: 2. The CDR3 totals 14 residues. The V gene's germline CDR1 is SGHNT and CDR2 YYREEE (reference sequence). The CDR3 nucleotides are TGTGCCAGCAGCTCCGGGGGGGTCTCCTACGAGCAGTACTTC. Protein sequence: CASSSGGVSYEQYF.

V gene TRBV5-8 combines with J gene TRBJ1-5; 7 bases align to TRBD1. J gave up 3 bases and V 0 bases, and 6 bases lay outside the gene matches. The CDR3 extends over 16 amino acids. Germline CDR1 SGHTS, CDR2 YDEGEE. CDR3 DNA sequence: TGTGCCAGCAGCTTGGGATATGACAGGGCCAATCAGCCCCAGCATTTT. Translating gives CASSLGYDRANQPQHF.

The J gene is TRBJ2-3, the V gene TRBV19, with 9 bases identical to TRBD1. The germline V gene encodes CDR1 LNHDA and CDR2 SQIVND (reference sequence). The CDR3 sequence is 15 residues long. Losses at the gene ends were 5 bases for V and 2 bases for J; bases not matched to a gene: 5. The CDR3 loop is CASSSTGGNTDTQYF. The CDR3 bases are TGTGCCAGTAGTTCTACAGGGGGCAACACAGATACGCAGTATTTT.

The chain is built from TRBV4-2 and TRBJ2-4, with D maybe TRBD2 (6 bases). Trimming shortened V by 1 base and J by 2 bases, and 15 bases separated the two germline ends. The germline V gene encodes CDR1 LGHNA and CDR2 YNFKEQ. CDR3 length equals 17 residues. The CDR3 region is CASSQGVSGVTKNIQYF. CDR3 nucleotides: TGTGCCAGCAGCCAAGGGGTGTCGGGGGTAACCAAAAACATTCAGTACTTC.

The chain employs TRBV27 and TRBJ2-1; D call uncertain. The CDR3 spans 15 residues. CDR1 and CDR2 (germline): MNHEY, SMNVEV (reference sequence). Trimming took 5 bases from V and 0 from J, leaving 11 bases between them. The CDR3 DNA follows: TGTGCCAGCAGTCCAGGATACAGCTCCTACAATGAGCAGTTCTTC. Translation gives CASSPGYSSYNEQFF.

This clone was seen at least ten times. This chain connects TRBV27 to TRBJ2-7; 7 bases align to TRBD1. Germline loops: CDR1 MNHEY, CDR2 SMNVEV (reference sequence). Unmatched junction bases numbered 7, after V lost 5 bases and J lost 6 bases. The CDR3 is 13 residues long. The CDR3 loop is CASSPPQGREQYF. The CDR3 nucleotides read TGTGCCAGCAGTCCACCACAGGGGCGCGAGCAGTACTTC.

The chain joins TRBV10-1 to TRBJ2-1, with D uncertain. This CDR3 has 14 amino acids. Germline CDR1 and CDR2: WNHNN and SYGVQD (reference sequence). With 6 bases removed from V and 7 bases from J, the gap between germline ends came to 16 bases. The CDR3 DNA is TGCGCCAGCAGCCCCGTTGACAACCGTAATGAGCAGTTCTTC. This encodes CASSPVDNRNEQFF.

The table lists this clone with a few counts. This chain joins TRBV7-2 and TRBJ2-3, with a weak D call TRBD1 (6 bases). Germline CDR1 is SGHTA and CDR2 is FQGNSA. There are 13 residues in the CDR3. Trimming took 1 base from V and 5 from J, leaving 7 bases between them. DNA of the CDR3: TGTGCCAGCAGCTTAGGGGGGCTAGATACGCAGTATTTT. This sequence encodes CASSLGGLDTQYF.

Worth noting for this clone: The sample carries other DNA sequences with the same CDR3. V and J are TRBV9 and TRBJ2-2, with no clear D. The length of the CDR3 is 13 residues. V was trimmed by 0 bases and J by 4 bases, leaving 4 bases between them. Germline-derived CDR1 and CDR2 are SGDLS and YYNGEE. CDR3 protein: CASSVGSTGELFF. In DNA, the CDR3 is TGTGCCAGCAGCGTAGGTAGCACCGGGGAGCTGTTTTTT.

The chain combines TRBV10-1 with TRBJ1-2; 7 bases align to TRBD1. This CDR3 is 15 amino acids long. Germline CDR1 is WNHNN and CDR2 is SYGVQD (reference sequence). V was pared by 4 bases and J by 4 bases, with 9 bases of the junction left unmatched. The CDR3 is CASSAVGTVPYGYTF. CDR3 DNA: TGCGCCAGCAGTGCGGTTGGGACAGTTCCCTATGGCTACACCTTC.

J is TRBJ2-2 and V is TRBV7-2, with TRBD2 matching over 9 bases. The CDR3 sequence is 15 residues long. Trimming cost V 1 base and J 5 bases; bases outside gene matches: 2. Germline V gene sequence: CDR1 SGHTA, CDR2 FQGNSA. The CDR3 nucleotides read TGTGCCAGCAGCTTAGGACTAGCGGAGACCGGGGAGCTGTTTTTT. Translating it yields CASSLGLAETGELFF.

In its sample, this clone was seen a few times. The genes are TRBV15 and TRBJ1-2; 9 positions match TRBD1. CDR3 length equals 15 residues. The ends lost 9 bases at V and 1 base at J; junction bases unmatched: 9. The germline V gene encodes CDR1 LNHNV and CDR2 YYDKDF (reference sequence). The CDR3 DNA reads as TGTGCCACGGGGGACAGGGCCACGGTTAACTATGGCTACACCTTC. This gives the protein CATGDRATVNYGYTF. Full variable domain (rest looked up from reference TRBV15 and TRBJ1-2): DAMVIQNPRYQVTQFGKPVTLSCSQTLNHNVMYWYQQKSSQAPKLLFHYYDKDFNNEADTPDNFQSRRPNTSFCFLDIRSPGLGDTAMYLCATGDRATVNYGYTFGSGTRLTVV.

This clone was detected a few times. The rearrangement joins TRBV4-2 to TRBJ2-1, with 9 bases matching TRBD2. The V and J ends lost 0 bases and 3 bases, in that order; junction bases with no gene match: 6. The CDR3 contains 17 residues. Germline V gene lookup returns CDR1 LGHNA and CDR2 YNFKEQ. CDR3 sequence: CASSQDLTSGGYNEQFF. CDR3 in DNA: TGTGCCAGCAGCCAAGATCTGACTAGCGGAGGCTACAATGAGCAGTTCTTC.

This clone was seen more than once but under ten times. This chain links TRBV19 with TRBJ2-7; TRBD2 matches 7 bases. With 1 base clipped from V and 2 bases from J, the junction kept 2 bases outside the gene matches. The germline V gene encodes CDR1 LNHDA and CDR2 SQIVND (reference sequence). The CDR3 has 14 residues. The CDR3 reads CASSIGTRAYEQYF. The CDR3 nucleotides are TGTGCCAGTAGTATAGGGACTAGAGCCTACGAGCAGTACTTC.

The CDR3 here is CASKSGNNEQFF. DNA for the CDR3: TGCGCCAGCAAGTCGGGGAACAATGAGCAGTTCTTC. The chain joins TRBV5-1 to TRBJ2-1; D may be TRBD2 (5 bases). Germline assignment: CDR1 SGHRS and CDR2 YFSETQ. The CDR3 sequence is 12 residues long. The V and J ends lost 6 bases and 5 bases respectively, with 9 bases between them.

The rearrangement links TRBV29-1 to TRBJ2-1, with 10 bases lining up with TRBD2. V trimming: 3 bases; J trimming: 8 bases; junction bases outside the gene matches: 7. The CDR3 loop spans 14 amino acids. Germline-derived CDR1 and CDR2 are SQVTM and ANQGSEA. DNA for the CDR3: TGCAGCGTTGATACCAGCGGGGGGGCCTATGAGCAGTTCTTC. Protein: CSVDTSGGAYEQFF.

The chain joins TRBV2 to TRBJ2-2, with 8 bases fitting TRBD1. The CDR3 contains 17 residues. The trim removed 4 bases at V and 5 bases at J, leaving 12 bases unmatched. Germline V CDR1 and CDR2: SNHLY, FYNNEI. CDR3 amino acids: CASSGVIQDRVTGELFF. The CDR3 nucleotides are TGTGCCAGCAGTGGGGTAATCCAGGACAGGGTGACCGGGGAGCTGTTTTTT.